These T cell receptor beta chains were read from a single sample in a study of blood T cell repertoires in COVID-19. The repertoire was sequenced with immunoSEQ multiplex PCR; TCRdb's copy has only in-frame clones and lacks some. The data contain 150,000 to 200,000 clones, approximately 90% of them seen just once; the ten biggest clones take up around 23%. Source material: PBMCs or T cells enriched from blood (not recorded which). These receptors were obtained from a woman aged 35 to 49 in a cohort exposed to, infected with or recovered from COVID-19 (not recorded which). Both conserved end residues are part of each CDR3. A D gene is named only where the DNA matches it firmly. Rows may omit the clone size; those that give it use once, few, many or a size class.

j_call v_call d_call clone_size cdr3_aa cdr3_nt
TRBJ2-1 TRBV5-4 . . CASSHPGRQSYNEQFF TGTGCCAGCAGCCACCCGGGGAGGCAGAGCTACAATGAGCAGTTCTTC
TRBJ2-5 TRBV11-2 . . CASSLSETQYF TGTGCCAGCAGCCTCAGTGAGACCCAGTACTTC
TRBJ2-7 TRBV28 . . CASSLLPGLGEQYF TGTGCCAGCAGTTTGTTGCCGGGGTTGGGCGAGCAGTACTTC
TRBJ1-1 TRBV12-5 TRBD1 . CASGLDRGTEAFF TGTGCTAGTGGTTTGGACAGGGGAACTGAAGCTTTCTTT
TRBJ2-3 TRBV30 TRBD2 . CAWSGSGTSTDTQYF TGTGCCTGGAGTGGTAGCGGGACTAGCACAGATACGCAGTATTTT
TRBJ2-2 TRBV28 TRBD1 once CASRTGGENTGELFF TGTGCCAGCAGGACAGGGGGAGAGAACACCGGGGAGCTGTTTTTT
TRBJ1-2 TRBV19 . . CASSMGGGTLSDYGYTF TGTGCCAGTAGTATGGGAGGAGGCACCTTATCGGACTATGGCTACACCTTC
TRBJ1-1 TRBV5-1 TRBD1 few CASSWSGTGETEAFF TGCGCCAGCAGCTGGTCCGGGACAGGGGAAACTGAAGCTTTCTTT
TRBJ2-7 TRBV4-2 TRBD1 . CASSHPGTGGSYEQYF TGTGCCAGCAGCCACCCCGGGACAGGGGGCTCCTACGAGCAGTACTTC
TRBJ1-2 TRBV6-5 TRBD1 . CASSYSPDRGFYGYTF TGTGCCAGCAGTTACTCCCCAGACAGGGGGTTCTATGGCTACACCTTC
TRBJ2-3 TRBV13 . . CASSSFQLGADGDTQYF TGTGCCAGCAGCAGCTTTCAATTGGGGGCGGATGGAGATACGCAGTATTTT
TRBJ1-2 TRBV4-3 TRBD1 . CASSTGPGQGDSWDGYTF TGCGCCAGCAGTACCGGCCCGGGACAGGGTGATTCTTGGGATGGCTACACCTTC
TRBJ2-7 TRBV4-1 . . CASSQDPTYEQYF TGCGCCAGCAGCCAAGATCCCACTTACGAGCAGTACTTC
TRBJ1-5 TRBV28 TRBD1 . CASDREGNQPQHF TGTGCCAGCGACAGGGAGGGCAATCAGCCCCAGCATTTT
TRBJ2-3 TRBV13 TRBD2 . CASSRGRGPDTQYF TGTGCCAGCAGCCGCGGGAGGGGGCCAGATACGCAGTATTTT
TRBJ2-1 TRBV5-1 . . CASSLQQGSGEQFF TGCGCCAGCAGCTTGCAACAGGGTTCCGGTGAGCAGTTCTTC
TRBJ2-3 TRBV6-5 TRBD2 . CASSYGGGVTDTQYF TGTGCCAGCAGTTACGGCGGGGGGGTGACAGATACGCAGTATTTT
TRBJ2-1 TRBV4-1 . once CASSPRGGFYNEQFF TGCGCCAGCAGCCCAAGAGGGGGTTTCTACAATGAGCAGTTCTTC
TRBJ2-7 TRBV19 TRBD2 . CASSAGTSGYEQYF TGTGCCAGTAGCGCCGGGACTAGCGGGTACGAGCAGTACTTC
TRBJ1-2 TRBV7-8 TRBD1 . CASSRTGTGASYTF TGTGCCAGCAGTCGCACCGGGACAGGGGCCAGCTACACCTTC
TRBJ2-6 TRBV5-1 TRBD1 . CASKRTGAVASGANVLTF TGCGCCAGCAAGCGAACAGGGGCCGTCGCCTCTGGGGCCAACGTCCTGACTTTC
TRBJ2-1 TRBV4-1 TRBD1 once CASSQEGGQGFYYNEQFF TGCGCCAGCAGCCAAGAGGGGGGACAGGGTTTCTACTACAATGAGCAGTTCTTC
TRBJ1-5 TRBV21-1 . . CASRPTPRDTYSNQPQHF TGTGCCAGCAGGCCCACCCCCCGGGACACCTATAGCAATCAGCCCCAGCATTTT
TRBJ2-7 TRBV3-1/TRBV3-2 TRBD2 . CASSRLAGASSYEQYF TGTGCCAGCAGTCGACTAGCGGGGGCCAGCTCCTACGAGCAGTACTTC
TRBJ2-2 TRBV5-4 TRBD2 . CASSNGLAPNTGELFF TGTGCCAGCAGCAATGGACTAGCCCCGAACACCGGGGAGCTGTTTTTT
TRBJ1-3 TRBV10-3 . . CAISGEAIGRFSGNTIYF TGTGCCATCAGTGGGGAGGCCATAGGACGGTTCTCTGGAAACACCATATATTTT
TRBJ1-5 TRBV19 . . CASRDVRGTVYQPQHF TGTGCCAGTAGGGATGTCAGGGGCACTGTATATCAGCCCCAGCATTTT
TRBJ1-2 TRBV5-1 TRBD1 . CASSSGQGANYGYTF TGCGCCAGCAGCTCAGGACAGGGTGCTAACTATGGCTACACCTTC
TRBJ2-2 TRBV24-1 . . CATSDVDRNTGELFF TGTGCCACCAGTGACGTGGACAGAAACACCGGGGAGCTGTTTTTT
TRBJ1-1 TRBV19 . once CASSRYPENTEAFF TGTGCCAGTAGTCGGTATCCTGAGAACACTGAAGCTTTCTTT
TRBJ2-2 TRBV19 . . CASSRGNRVGELFF TGTGCCAGTAGTCGCGGAAACAGGGTCGGGGAGCTGTTTTTT
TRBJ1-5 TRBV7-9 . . CASSLDTNQPQHF TGTGCCAGCAGCTTAGACACAAATCAGCCCCAGCATTTT
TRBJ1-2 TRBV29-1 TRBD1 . CSVVGTGLYGYTF TGCAGCGTTGTCGGGACAGGGTTATATGGCTACACCTTC
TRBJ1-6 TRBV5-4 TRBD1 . CASRQGMGDSPLHF TGTGCCAGTAGACAGGGGATGGGGGATTCACCCCTCCACTTT
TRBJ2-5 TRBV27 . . CASRSVDGETQYF TGTGCCAGCAGATCGGTAGATGGTGAGACCCAGTACTTC
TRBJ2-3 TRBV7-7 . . CASSPMLTPSTDTQYF TGTGCCAGCAGCCCAATGTTGACTCCTAGCACAGATACGCAGTATTTT
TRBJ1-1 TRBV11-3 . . CASSLGRDTEAFF TGTGCCAGCAGCTTAGGCAGGGACACTGAAGCTTTCTTT
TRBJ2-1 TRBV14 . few CASSLARNNEQFF TGTGCCAGCAGCCTTGCGAGAAACAATGAGCAGTTCTTC
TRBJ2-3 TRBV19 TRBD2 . CASSIALAGTDTQYF TGTGCCAGTAGTATAGCACTAGCGGGAACAGATACGCAGTATTTT
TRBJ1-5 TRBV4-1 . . CASSLRGTGNQPQHF TGCGCCAGCAGCCTACGCGGGACGGGCAATCAGCCCCAGCATTTT
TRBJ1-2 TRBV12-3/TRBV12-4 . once CASSLGANYGYTF TGTGCCAGCAGTTTAGGGGCAAACTATGGCTACACCTTC
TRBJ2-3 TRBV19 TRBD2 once CASSPGTSGGLYTSTDTQYF TGTGCCAGTAGTCCCGGGACTAGCGGGGGGCTTTACACTAGCACAGATACGCAGTATTTT
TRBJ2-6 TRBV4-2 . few CASSREVASGANVLTF TGTGCCAGCAGCCGAGAGGTAGCCTCTGGGGCCAACGTCCTGACTTTC
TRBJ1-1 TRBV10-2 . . CASSQGKRTEAFF TGCGCCAGCAGCCAGGGGAAACGTACTGAAGCTTTCTTT
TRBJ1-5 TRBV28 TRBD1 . CASRGQGGGQPQHF TGTGCCAGCAGGGGACAGGGGGGAGGTCAGCCCCAGCATTTT
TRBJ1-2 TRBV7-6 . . CASSLAGGANGYTF TGTGCCAGCAGCTTAGCTGGGGGCGCGAATGGCTACACCTTC
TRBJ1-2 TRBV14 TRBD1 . CASSQNFGTGINGYTF TGTGCCAGCAGCCAAAATTTCGGGACAGGGATCAATGGCTACACCTTC
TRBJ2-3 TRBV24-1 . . CATSDSRQAAADTQYF TGTGCCACCAGTGATAGTAGACAGGCCGCGGCGGATACGCAGTATTTT
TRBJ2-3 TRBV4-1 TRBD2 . CASSQRPGLAGVGNTQYF TGCGCCAGCAGCCAACGCCCGGGACTAGCGGGAGTGGGAAATACGCAGTATTTT
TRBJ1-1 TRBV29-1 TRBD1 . CSVEPTGGNTEAFF TGCAGCGTTGAACCGACAGGGGGGAACACTGAAGCTTTCTTT